The T cell receptor beta chain described here comes from a study of molecular identifiers for immune sequencing clone quantification. Overall study findings and caveats: Identical TCR molecules sharing a barcode could underestimate highly expanded clone sizes.

One entry per CDR3 protein, called by TCRdb with MiXCR from the PCR reads. The sample includes approximately 97,000 distinct CDR3 sequences, more than 20% of them seen just once. The germline CDR1 and CDR2 sequences are GTSNPN and SVGIG (reference sequence). The CDR3 is 14 residues long. V dropped 0 bases and J dropped 2 bases, with 8 bases sitting between them. Concerning this clonotype itself: Antigen unknown.

The chain uses TRBV30 and TRBJ1-5; D is uncertain. This TCR was recovered from a human donor in good health. Some libraries in this study had Jurkat cell RNA spiked in. The sample comprised naive CD8+ T cells from blood, with Jurkat cell RNA spiked in. Subset specified: FACS-sorted CD8+CD4-CCR7+CD45RA+ naive T cells. CDR3 amino acids: CAWSVSVGNQPQHF. For the CDR3, the DNA is TGTGCCTGGAGTGTTTCTGTGGGCAATCAGCCCCAGCATTTT.